Listed below are T cell receptor beta chains from one sample, sequenced in a study of T cell responses to AZD1222 COVID-19 vaccine. Only in-frame clones appear in the TCRdb table, and some are missing; sequencing was by immunoSEQ multiplex PCR. The top ten clones hold roughly 7% of a sample with tens of thousands of clones, about 89% of them seen once. Source: peripheral blood, taken on day 0 of AZD1222 vaccination. These receptors were collected from an adult in good health. CDR3s include the opening cysteine and the closing phenylalanine or tryptophan. A D gene is named only where the DNA matches it firmly. Clone size is stated in some rows and not others, as once, few, many or a class when expanded.

14	-	TRBV11-2	TRBJ1-1	few	CASSPTGDWSEAFF	TGTGCCAGCAGCCCTACCGGGGATTGGTCTGAAGCTTTCTTT
15	TRBD1	TRBV20-1	TRBJ2-7	-	CSASTSSGGFYEQYF	TGCAGTGCTAGTACGTCGTCAGGGGGCTTCTACGAGCAGTACTTC
15	-	TRBV3-1/TRBV3-2	TRBJ1-2	once	CASSQTQGLDYGYTF	TGTGCCAGCAGCCAGACACAGGGATTGGACTATGGCTACACCTTC
18	TRBD1	TRBV4-2	TRBJ1-2	-	CASSQVGQGEKGLDGYTF	TGTGCCAGCAGCCAAGTGGGGCAGGGGGAAAAGGGTCTGGATGGCTACACCTTC
16	-	TRBV7-2	TRBJ1-1	-	CASSLVGTPPNTEAFF	TGTGCCAGCAGCTTAGTGGGGACACCACCCAACACTGAAGCTTTCTTT
15	TRBD1	TRBV28	TRBJ2-3	few	CASRPGQGVTDTQYF	TGTGCCAGCAGGCCGGGACAGGGGGTTACAGATACGCAGTATTTT
15	TRBD1	TRBV6-5	TRBJ2-2	-	CASSRGTGAAGELFF	TGTGCCAGCAGCAGGGGGACAGGGGCCGCCGGGGAGCTGTTTTTT
15	-	TRBV7-8	TRBJ1-1	-	CASRSRGGGFTEAFF	TGTGCCAGCAGGTCGCGCGGGGGCGGTTTCACTGAAGCTTTCTTT
15	TRBD2	TRBV4-3	TRBJ2-7	-	CASSPLAGDSYEQYF	TGCGCCAGCAGCCCGTTAGCGGGAGACTCCTACGAGCAGTACTTC
13	-	TRBV6-5	TRBJ1-1	few	CASRTQLNTEAFF	TGTGCCAGCAGGACACAGTTGAACACTGAAGCTTTCTTT
17	-	TRBV27	TRBJ1-6	-	CASSQTRTPVYNSPLHF	TGTGCCAGCAGTCAAACAAGGACGCCGGTTTATAATTCACCCCTCCACTTT
15	TRBD2	TRBV19	TRBJ2-5	-	CASSMPAGGRGAQYF	TGTGCCAGTAGTATGCCAGCGGGGGGCCGCGGGGCCCAGTACTTC
14	-	TRBV28	TRBJ1-4	-	CASSLAQQNEKLFF	TGTGCCAGCAGTTTAGCCCAACAGAATGAAAAACTGTTTTTT
16	-	TRBV4-2	TRBJ2-6	few	CASSHRQGTGANVLTF	TGTGCCAGCAGCCACAGGCAGGGGACTGGGGCCAACGTCCTGACTTTC
12	-	TRBV19	TRBJ1-1	-	CASYRDPTGAFF	TGTGCCAGCTACAGGGATCCTACGGGAGCTTTCTTT
14	-	TRBV27	TRBJ1-2	-	CASSLGRQGGGYTF	TGTGCCAGCAGTTTAGGTCGGCAGGGAGGTGGCTACACCTTC
17	-	TRBV11-2	TRBJ2-4	-	CASSLGSFRLAKNIQYF	TGTGCCAGCAGCTTAGGTTCTTTCCGACTAGCCAAAAACATTCAGTACTTC
16	TRBD2	TRBV6-4	TRBJ2-6	-	CASSGTSGSGANVLTF	TGTGCCAGCAGTGGGACTAGCGGCTCTGGGGCCAACGTCCTGACTTTC
17	TRBD1	TRBV30	TRBJ1-2	-	CAWSWGQCDALSYGYTF	TGTGCCTGGAGCTGGGGACAGTGCGATGCGCTTAGCTATGGCTACACCTTC
14	TRBD1	TRBV5-1	TRBJ1-4	-	CASSYGQGREKLFF	TGCGCCAGCAGCTACGGACAGGGGCGGGAAAAACTGTTTTTT
16	TRBD2	TRBV6-2/TRBV6-3	TRBJ2-3	-	CASSRRTRPSTDTQYF	TGTGCCAGCAGCCGTCGGACTAGACCTAGCACAGATACGCAGTATTTT
12	-	TRBV12-3/TRBV12-4	TRBJ2-7	-	CASSPDSHEQYF	TGTGCCAGCAGTCCGGACTCTCACGAGCAGTACTTC
17	-	TRBV4-2	TRBJ1-2	-	CASSQDHDLAREYGYTF	TGTGCCAGCAGCCAAGATCATGACCTCGCCCGGGAATATGGCTACACCTTC
16	-	TRBV3-1/TRBV3-2	TRBJ2-1	-	CASSHWTAGKYNEQFF	TGTGCCAGCAGCCATTGGACTGCCGGGAAGTACAATGAGCAGTTCTTC
13	-	TRBV5-6	TRBJ2-7	once	CASSLYRVYEQYF	TGTGCCAGCAGCTTGTACAGGGTCTACGAGCAGTACTTC
14	-	TRBV10-1	TRBJ2-7	-	CASSVEVSPYEQYF	TGCGCCAGCAGTGTGGAAGTTTCCCCCTACGAGCAGTACTTC
16	-	TRBV7-4	TRBJ1-2	-	CASGHSYQRQRDGYTF	TGTGCCAGCGGCCATAGCTACCAGAGACAGAGGGATGGCTACACCTTC
13	-	TRBV28	TRBJ1-2	-	CASSSLGHYGYTF	TGTGCCAGCAGTTCTCTGGGGCACTATGGCTACACCTTC